These T cell receptor beta chains were read from a single sample in a study of graft-versus-host responses after intestinal transplantation. Libraries were prepared by immunoSEQ multiplex PCR; TCRdb keeps only in-frame clonotypes and omits some of them. The repertoire holds some 40,000 clones, about 90% seen once, with 6% to 7.5% in the top ten. Sequencing used PBMCs, obtained around 280 days after transplant. The receptors were gathered from a human patient who received an intestinal transplant, so some T cells may come from the graft donor. Each CDR3 is given with its conserved first and last residue. Fields, in order: CDR3 DNA, CDR3 protein, D gene, J gene, V gene, clone size. A D gene is named only where the DNA matches it firmly. Only some rows state a clone size, as once, few, many or a class for expanded clones.

cdr3_nt: TGTGCCAGCCGACCGGGACAGTCCTACGAGCAGTACTTC
cdr3_aa: CASRPGQSYEQYF
d_call: TRBD1
j_call: TRBJ2-7
v_call: TRBV7-9
clone_size: -

cdr3_nt: TGTGCCAGCAGCTCAGGGTCGGGGTTCACCGGGGAGCTGTTTTTT
cdr3_aa: CASSSGSGFTGELFF
d_call: -
j_call: TRBJ2-2
v_call: TRBV7-8
clone_size: -

cdr3_nt: TGTGCCAGCAGTGAAGCGGGTTTTTCGCGGACCACAGATACGCAGTATTTT
cdr3_aa: CASSEAGFSRTTDTQYF
d_call: -
j_call: TRBJ2-3
v_call: TRBV6-1
clone_size: -

cdr3_nt: TGTGCCAGCAGCCGGGGGTGGGACACAGATACGCAGTATTTT
cdr3_aa: CASSRGWDTDTQYF
d_call: -
j_call: TRBJ2-3
v_call: TRBV6-5
clone_size: -

cdr3_nt: TGTGCCAGCAGCTTAGGTATATGGGGTTCTTCACCCCTCCACTTT
cdr3_aa: CASSLGIWGSSPLHF
d_call: -
j_call: TRBJ1-6
v_call: TRBV7-2
clone_size: -

cdr3_nt: TGTGCCAGCAGCGTAGGATCTGACCCTCAATATAACATTCAGTACTTC
cdr3_aa: CASSVGSDPQYNIQYF
d_call: -
j_call: TRBJ2-4
v_call: TRBV9
clone_size: -

cdr3_nt: TGCGCCAGCAGTGATGGAGGGCGGGACAGTTTAAGCGCTGAAGCTTTCTTT
cdr3_aa: CASSDGGRDSLSAEAFF
d_call: TRBD1
j_call: TRBJ1-1
v_call: TRBV10-1
clone_size: -

cdr3_nt: TGTGCCAGCTCACCTGGGACAGCGAACACTGAAGCTTTCTTT
cdr3_aa: CASSPGTANTEAFF
d_call: TRBD1
j_call: TRBJ1-1
v_call: TRBV18
clone_size: -

cdr3_nt: TGCGCCAGCAGCCATGTGGGGACAGGAGGGTGGGTGAACACTGAAGCTTTCTTT
cdr3_aa: CASSHVGTGGWVNTEAFF
d_call: TRBD1
j_call: TRBJ1-1
v_call: TRBV4-1
clone_size: -

cdr3_nt: TGTGCCAGCAGAGGTGGGGGGGCCGACTACGAGCAGTACTTC
cdr3_aa: CASRGGGADYEQYF
d_call: -
j_call: TRBJ2-7
v_call: TRBV27
clone_size: -

cdr3_nt: TGTGCCAGCAGTATAATGACAGCCATGAACACTGAAGCTTTCTTT
cdr3_aa: CASSIMTAMNTEAFF
d_call: -
j_call: TRBJ1-1
v_call: TRBV2
clone_size: -

cdr3_nt: TGTGCCAGCACGCCGCCTCAGGGAGGCTACACCTTC
cdr3_aa: CASTPPQGGYTF
d_call: -
j_call: TRBJ1-2
v_call: TRBV5-8
clone_size: -

cdr3_nt: TGTGCCAGCAGTTCTATCGGCGAGCAGTACTTC
cdr3_aa: CASSSIGEQYF
d_call: -
j_call: TRBJ2-7
v_call: TRBV6-5
clone_size: -

cdr3_nt: TGTGCCAGCAGCCCGGACACTGTTCGACAAGAGACCCAGTACTTC
cdr3_aa: CASSPDTVRQETQYF
d_call: -
j_call: TRBJ2-5
v_call: TRBV5-4
clone_size: -

cdr3_nt: TGTGCCAGCAGCTTGGTCTGGGGGATGACAGGGCGGTTGGATACGCAGTATTTT
cdr3_aa: CASSLVWGMTGRLDTQYF
d_call: TRBD1
j_call: TRBJ2-3
v_call: TRBV5-6
clone_size: -

cdr3_nt: TGCGCCAGCAGTGAAAAGGAAATGCCCCAGCATTTT
cdr3_aa: CASSEKEMPQHF
d_call: -
j_call: TRBJ1-5
v_call: TRBV10-2
clone_size: -

cdr3_nt: TGCGCCAGCAGCCGGCATAAGGGATCTACCATTGAGGCACCCCTCCACTTT
cdr3_aa: CASSRHKGSTIEAPLHF
d_call: -
j_call: TRBJ1-6
v_call: TRBV4-1
clone_size: -

cdr3_nt: TGTGCCAGCAGTGAAGGCACATTCAACTACGAGCAGTACTTC
cdr3_aa: CASSEGTFNYEQYF
d_call: -
j_call: TRBJ2-7
v_call: TRBV6-1
clone_size: -

cdr3_nt: TGCGCCAGCAGCCCGACGGGGGAGACCCAGTACTTC
cdr3_aa: CASSPTGETQYF
d_call: -
j_call: TRBJ2-5
v_call: TRBV4-1
clone_size: -

cdr3_nt: TGTGCCAGCACGCAGGGGGGGTTTAACACCGGGGAGCTGTTTTTT
cdr3_aa: CASTQGGFNTGELFF
d_call: -
j_call: TRBJ2-2
v_call: TRBV6-5
clone_size: -

cdr3_nt: TGTGCCAGCAGCTTAGGGCGGGGTAGGAACACCGGGGAGCTGTTTTTT
cdr3_aa: CASSLGRGRNTGELFF
d_call: -
j_call: TRBJ2-2
v_call: TRBV7-9
clone_size: -

cdr3_nt: TGCGCCAGCAGCTTGGACCGGGGTCCCCCCTACAATGAGCAGTTCTTC
cdr3_aa: CASSLDRGPPYNEQFF
d_call: -
j_call: TRBJ2-1
v_call: TRBV5-1
clone_size: -

cdr3_nt: TGTGCCAGCAACCCGGCAGGGTACAACGAGCAGTACTTC
cdr3_aa: CASNPAGYNEQYF
d_call: -
j_call: TRBJ2-7
v_call: TRBV9
clone_size: -

cdr3_nt: TGTGCCAGCAGTGACTACGTCGGGAACGAGCAGTACTTC
cdr3_aa: CASSDYVGNEQYF
d_call: -
j_call: TRBJ2-7
v_call: TRBV6-1
clone_size: -

cdr3_nt: TGTGCCAGCAGCTTATGGGGGCCGGGACAACAGAACACTGAAGCTTTCTTT
cdr3_aa: CASSLWGPGQQNTEAFF
d_call: -
j_call: TRBJ1-1
v_call: TRBV7-6
clone_size: -

cdr3_nt: TGCGCCAGCAGTGAGTCGCCGGCGGGGGCCCACAGCGATACGCAGTATTTT
cdr3_aa: CASSESPAGAHSDTQYF
d_call: -
j_call: TRBJ2-3
v_call: TRBV10-1
clone_size: -

cdr3_nt: TGTGCCAGCAGCTTTGTCCCGGGACAGGGGGTCGAGCAGTACTTC
cdr3_aa: CASSFVPGQGVEQYF
d_call: TRBD1
j_call: TRBJ2-7
v_call: TRBV7-8
clone_size: -

cdr3_nt: TGCGCCAGCAGCATCACAGGGAGCTCCTACAATGAGCAGTTCTTC
cdr3_aa: CASSITGSSYNEQFF
d_call: -
j_call: TRBJ2-1
v_call: TRBV5-1
clone_size: -

cdr3_nt: TGTGCCAGCAGCTTAGTCGGACAGGGTGGTGAAGCTTTCTTT
cdr3_aa: CASSLVGQGGEAFF
d_call: TRBD1
j_call: TRBJ1-1
v_call: TRBV7-2
clone_size: -

cdr3_nt: TGTGCCACCAGCAGAACACAGACGACAGGGAAAGGTCAGCCCCAGCATTTT
cdr3_aa: CATSRTQTTGKGQPQHF
d_call: TRBD1
j_call: TRBJ1-5
v_call: TRBV15
clone_size: -

cdr3_nt: TGTGCCAGTAGTATAGGAGACGGCGACACTGAAGCTTTCTTT
cdr3_aa: CASSIGDGDTEAFF
d_call: -
j_call: TRBJ1-1
v_call: TRBV19
clone_size: -

cdr3_nt: TGCAGCGTGTCCCTAGCGTATATAGACGATGAGCAGTTCTTC
cdr3_aa: CSVSLAYIDDEQFF
d_call: -
j_call: TRBJ2-1
v_call: TRBV29-1
clone_size: once

cdr3_nt: TGTGCCAGCAGGGGGGGCGACCAGTACTTC
cdr3_aa: CASRGGDQYF
d_call: -
j_call: TRBJ2-5
v_call: TRBV6-1
clone_size: once

cdr3_nt: TGTGCCAGCAGCCAGGGCGGACTAGCGGGGGGAGGCGAGACCCAGTACTTC
cdr3_aa: CASSQGGLAGGGETQYF
d_call: TRBD2
j_call: TRBJ2-5
v_call: TRBV4-2
clone_size: -

cdr3_nt: TGTGCCAGCAGCCCCGGGGATGGCGCAGATACGCAGTATTTT
cdr3_aa: CASSPGDGADTQYF
d_call: -
j_call: TRBJ2-3
v_call: TRBV4-2
clone_size: -

cdr3_nt: TGTGCCAGCAGGGGCTGGGGGGGCGATGAGCAGTTCTTC
cdr3_aa: CASRGWGGDEQFF
d_call: -
j_call: TRBJ2-1
v_call: TRBV2
clone_size: -

cdr3_nt: TGTGCCAGCGGAACAGGGGTGGTCACTGAAGCTTTCTTT
cdr3_aa: CASGTGVVTEAFF
d_call: TRBD1
j_call: TRBJ1-1
v_call: TRBV7-8
clone_size: -

cdr3_nt: TGTGCCAGCAGGGGTCGGGACACCATATATTTT
cdr3_aa: CASRGRDTIYF
d_call: -
j_call: TRBJ1-3
v_call: TRBV9
clone_size: -

cdr3_nt: TGTGCCAGTTCGGGTAGCGTAACTAATGAAAAACTGTTTTTT
cdr3_aa: CASSGSVTNEKLFF
d_call: -
j_call: TRBJ1-4
v_call: TRBV6-5
clone_size: -

cdr3_nt: TGTGCCGCAGCGGCCACGGGGAAGGCCGAGCAGTACTTC
cdr3_aa: CAAAATGKAEQYF
d_call: -
j_call: TRBJ2-7
v_call: TRBV7-2
clone_size: once

cdr3_nt: TGCGCCAGCAGCTTGAGTAGACAGGGGGAAGGCACGCAGTATTTT
cdr3_aa: CASSLSRQGEGTQYF
d_call: TRBD1
j_call: TRBJ2-3
v_call: TRBV5-1
clone_size: -

cdr3_nt: TGCGCCAGCAGCCAAGTCCCAGGGGGCAGGGGGTATGGCTACACCTTC
cdr3_aa: CASSQVPGGRGYGYTF
d_call: TRBD1
j_call: TRBJ1-2
v_call: TRBV4-1
clone_size: -

cdr3_nt: TGTGCCAGCAGAGCGCTAGGACTGTCTAACTATGGCTACACCTTC
cdr3_aa: CASRALGLSNYGYTF
d_call: -
j_call: TRBJ1-2
v_call: TRBV6-1
clone_size: -

cdr3_nt: TGTGCCAGCAGCTCAAGACAGTCAACTAATGAAAAACTGTTTTTT
cdr3_aa: CASSSRQSTNEKLFF
d_call: -
j_call: TRBJ1-4
v_call: TRBV7-2
clone_size: -

cdr3_nt: TGTGCCTGGAGTGGTCTCTACAATGAGCAGTTCTTC
cdr3_aa: CAWSGLYNEQFF
d_call: -
j_call: TRBJ2-1
v_call: TRBV30
clone_size: -

cdr3_nt: TGTGCCAGCAGTGTAACTAGAAAGGAGACCCAGTACTTC
cdr3_aa: CASSVTRKETQYF
d_call: -
j_call: TRBJ2-5
v_call: TRBV2
clone_size: -

cdr3_nt: TGTGCCAGCAGCTTAGTCCCAGCGGGGGGCGGTGAGACCCAGTACTTC
cdr3_aa: CASSLVPAGGGETQYF
d_call: TRBD2
j_call: TRBJ2-5
v_call: TRBV7-9
clone_size: -

cdr3_nt: TGTGCCAGCAGCAGTCAGAACACTGAAGCTTTCTTT
cdr3_aa: CASSSQNTEAFF
d_call: -
j_call: TRBJ1-1
v_call: TRBV7-9
clone_size: -

cdr3_nt: TGCGCCAGCATGGATTTGAACACTGAAGCTTTCTTT
cdr3_aa: CASMDLNTEAFF
d_call: -
j_call: TRBJ1-1
v_call: TRBV10-1
clone_size: -

cdr3_nt: TGTGCCAGCAGCTTCCGGACGGATAATGAAAAACTGTTTTTT
cdr3_aa: CASSFRTDNEKLFF
d_call: -
j_call: TRBJ1-4
v_call: TRBV5-4
clone_size: -

cdr3_nt: TGTGCCAGCGGCCTAAACTATGGCTACACCTTC
cdr3_aa: CASGLNYGYTF
d_call: -
j_call: TRBJ1-2
v_call: TRBV5-6
clone_size: -

cdr3_nt: TGTGCCAGCAGCACCTTATGGGACGGGGAGCTGTTTTTT
cdr3_aa: CASSTLWDGELFF
d_call: -
j_call: TRBJ2-2
v_call: TRBV7-9
clone_size: once

cdr3_nt: TGTGCCAGCAGCTTAACAGGGGGCCCAGATACGCAGTATTTT
cdr3_aa: CASSLTGGPDTQYF
d_call: TRBD1
j_call: TRBJ2-3
v_call: TRBV7-3
clone_size: -

cdr3_nt: TGTGCCAGCAGTTACATCGGGACAGGCGAGAACACCATATATTTT
cdr3_aa: CASSYIGTGENTIYF
d_call: TRBD1
j_call: TRBJ1-3
v_call: TRBV6-6
clone_size: -

cdr3_nt: TGTGCCAGTAGGGGACCGAACCGCGGACAGCCCCAGCATTTT
cdr3_aa: CASRGPNRGQPQHF
d_call: -
j_call: TRBJ1-5
v_call: TRBV2
clone_size: -

cdr3_nt: TGTGCCAGCAGTGAAGCGAACAGGGGCTTCACAGATACGCAGTATTTT
cdr3_aa: CASSEANRGFTDTQYF
d_call: TRBD1
j_call: TRBJ2-3
v_call: TRBV6-1
clone_size: -

cdr3_nt: TGTGCCAGCAGCTCGGGACAGCTCTATGGCTACACCTTC
cdr3_aa: CASSSGQLYGYTF
d_call: TRBD1
j_call: TRBJ1-2
v_call: TRBV5-6
clone_size: -